This TCR beta chain was retrieved from a study of Graves' ophthalmopathy and Graves' hyperthyroidism. Amplification of the TCR beta CDR3 regions used RNA transcripts (as template). First-round RT-PCR with HTBI primers preceded a second-round multiplex PCR. TCRdb re-called the multiplex PCR reads through MiXCR, storing one row per CDR3 protein. The sample lists nearly 400,000 distinct CDR3 sequences, about a sixth occurring once. This clonotype occurred many times. Its target is not known. Study findings and constraints: Blood contained most expanded thyroid clonotypes exceeding 0.001 frequency.

Germline values: CDR1 MNHNS, CDR2 SASEGT. CDR3 length equals 14 residues. V dropped 10 bases and J dropped 0 bases, with 15 bases sitting between them. J is TRBJ1-1 and V is TRBV6-1; the D gene is possibly TRBD1 (5 bases). This TCR came from a woman aged 18-29 years with Graves' ophthalmopathy. Sequences were obtained from peripheral blood. The CDR3 reads CATTWDPMNTEAFF. CDR3 coding DNA: TGTGCCACAACGTGGGACCCCATGAACACTGAAGCTTTCTTT.